This T cell receptor (beta chain) was profiled in a study of blood T cells in healthy people across ages. General observations from the study: More naive CD4+ cells and higher diversity were found in long-lived than in aged donors.

The use of a sample-barcoded 5' primer and a J-beta primer mix characterized a second PCR of roughly 6 to 11 cycles. One entry per CDR3 protein, called by TCRdb with MiXCR from the 5' RACE reads. The sample has about 900,000 distinct CDR3 sequences; around 68% are singletons. CDR1 and CDR2 (germline): SGHVS, FQNEAQ. CDR3 size: 15 residues. The trim removed 4 bases at V and 5 bases at J, leaving 5 bases unmatched. To note about this clonotype: Its antigen is undetermined.

What was sequenced was blood. This TCR derives from a man aged 25 to 40 in good health. V is TRBV7-8 and J is TRBJ2-1, with 10 bases identical to TRBD2. CDR3 DNA: TGTGCCAGCAGCTCATCTAGCGGGGGAAACAATGAGCAGTTCTTC. Residues: CASSSSSGGNNEQFF.